This T cell receptor (beta chain) stems from a study of patients and donors after allogeneic stem cell transplantation. Using its own MiXCR run on the RT-PCR reads, TCRdb lists one record per CDR3 protein. The data hold 190,000 or so distinct CDR3 sequences, with about 40% observed a single time. The J segment lost 3 bases and the V segment lost 3 bases, leaving 14 bases of the junction unmatched. The CDR3 extends over 18 amino acids. Germline V CDR1 and CDR2: MDHEN, SYDVKM. The sequenced sample consisted of blood, either unsorted or a sorted T cell fraction (not recorded which). The gene calls are TRBV28 and TRBJ2-1; 7 nucleotides line up with TRBD2. The sequence was collected from a human donor who was either an allogeneic HSCT recipient or a stem cell or donor lymphocyte infusion donor (not recorded which). It is not recorded whose cells these are; they may come from a transplant donor. The CDR3 loop reads CASSFYLASGGNYNEQFF. CDR3 DNA: TGTGCCAGCAGTTTCTATCTAGCTTCGGGAGGAAACTACAATGAGCAGTTCTTC.